Presented here are 5 T cell receptor beta chains from one specimen sequenced in a study of blood T cell repertoires in COVID-19. Method: immunoSEQ multiplex PCR; TCRdb's copy keeps in-frame clones and lacks some. The sample carries about 310,000 clones, about nine tenths recorded once. Input material: PBMCs or T cells enriched from blood (not recorded which). The receptors were gathered from a man in his sixties who had recovered from COVID-19.

The chain couples TRBV29-1 to TRBJ1-4; D remains unclear. V was shortened by 5 bases and J by 7 bases, with 17 bases between the two germline ends. Germline CDR1 is SQVTM and CDR2 is ANQGSEA. This CDR3 contains 14 residues. The CDR3 region has the DNA TGCAGCGTTCGGGGTGCAGGCGAGGGTGAAAAACTGTTTTTT. Protein: CSVRGAGEGEKLFF.

The rearrangement links TRBV11-1 to TRBJ2-1; TRBD2 matches 8 bases. J was trimmed by 8 bases and V by 0 bases; bases with no gene match: 9. The CDR3 extends over 16 amino acids. The germline CDR1 and CDR2 sequences are SGHAT and FQDESV (reference sequence). CDR3 amino acids: CASSLARVAGRYEQFF. The DNA of the CDR3 is TGTGCCAGCAGCTTAGCGAGGGTAGCGGGACGGTATGAGCAGTTCTTC.

Here the CDR3 DNA reads TGTGCCAGCCTGGCGCGGGGAAAAGAGACCCAGTACTTC. It yields the protein CASLARGKETQYF. The chain joins TRBV5-4 to TRBJ2-5; TRBD2 might be the D (6 bases). Germline-derived CDR1 and CDR2 are SGHNT and YYREEE (reference sequence). This CDR3 comprises 13 residues. V lost 7 bases to trimming and J lost 3 bases, with 13 bases between them.

The chain couples TRBV19 to TRBJ2-2; the match to TRBD1 covers 9 bases. Germline loops: CDR1 LNHDA, CDR2 SQIVND (reference sequence). V lost 5 bases and J lost 5; bases outside the gene matches: 6. CDR3 length equals 15 residues. CDR3 protein: CASSEGQGSTGELFF. CDR3 sequence (DNA): TGTGCCAGTAGTGAGGGACAGGGTTCGACCGGGGAGCTGTTTTTT.

The chain has TRBV19 and TRBJ1-2; D might be TRBD1 (6 bases). Trimming left V 5 bases short and J 2 bases short, with 18 bases between. The germline V gene has CDR1 LNHDA and CDR2 SQIVND (reference sequence). CDR3 size: 16 residues. CDR3 loop: CASSLPVQGKNYGYTF. The DNA of the CDR3 is TGTGCCAGTAGTCTGCCCGTTCAGGGGAAGAACTATGGCTACACCTTC.